This paragraph covers one T cell receptor (beta chain) sequence. Its binding antigen is unknown. No much larger clone exists at a distance of one base, and base qualities are not known. The sample is drawn from a study of OX40 agonist ivuxolimab in advanced cancers. For the wider study: Ivuxolimab was a fully human IgG2 agonistic monoclonal antibody targeting the costimulatory receptor OX40 (CD134). In the dose-escalation cohort, 70% to 85% of patients were male, and the mean age was approximately 60 years, with a range of about 23 to 85. Intravenous ivuxolimab was administered to patients every 2 weeks at six dose levels: 0.01, 0.1, 0.3, 1.5, 3 and 10 mg/kg. Prior anti-PD-1, anti-PD-L1 or anti-CTLA-4 therapy was permitted, and approximately 41% of dose-escalation patients had received checkpoint inhibitors. Of the roughly 52 dose-escalation patients, hepatocellular carcinoma was present in around 19, melanoma in around 15, renal cell carcinoma in 9 and head and neck cancer in 9. The purpose of peripheral TCRbeta sequencing was to test whether ivuxolimab changed TCR sequence diversity and led to clonal T-cell expansion. The paper covers the monotherapy dose-escalation part of the phase I ivuxolimab trial, which included N ≈ 52 patients. Three dose-escalation patients achieved partial responses, one with hepatocellular carcinoma and two with cutaneous melanoma. General study outcomes and caveats: In the 0.1-3.0 mg/kg groups, partial responders had among the lowest normalized peripheral clonal expansion, particularly in CD8+ T cells. Antigen specificity was not determined for the clonally expanded peripheral T cells. After ivuxolimab, expanded clones were on average more numerous among CD8+ T cells than among CD4+ T cells. Low levels of normalized T-cell clonal expansion were also seen in some patients who did not respond. At doses from 0.1 to 3.0 mg/kg, clonal expansion was seen in both CD4+ and CD8+ blood T cells between baseline and week 6.

To sequence the TCRbeta CDR3 region, genomic DNA was isolated from the sorted cells. The immunoSEQ Assay was used to sequence the TCRbeta CDR3 regions. Held by TCRdb, this immuneACCESS table contains in-frame sequences only and omits some clones. Under half of the omission traces to an unresolved V gene where checked; the cause of the rest is unknown. For this sample the table gives around 70,000 clones, of which about four fifths were detected only once. Roughly 6.8% of the sample rests with the top ten. V is reduced by 4 bases and J by 4 bases, leaving a spacing of 17 bases between them. The CDR3 starts with the cysteine, ends with the phenylalanine, and has 16 residues. Just CDR3 DNA is preserved here, 48 bases in frame from base 1. Based on the germline V gene, the CDR1 and CDR2 sequences are SNHLY and FYNNEI. Patients with a history of autoimmune disease or receiving systemic immunosuppression were excluded from the trial. Peripheral blood for TCR sequencing was collected from all dose cohorts at baseline, on cycle 4 day 1, and on cycle 7 day 1. Samples came from an open-label, multicenter, first-in-human phase I dose-escalation trial of ivuxolimab. Adults with locally advanced or metastatic head and neck squamous cell, hepatocellular, melanoma or renal cell carcinoma were enrolled in the trial. Before TCR sequencing, CD4+ T cells and CD8+ T cells from peripheral blood were sorted into separate populations.

Recombination joined TRBV2 with TRBJ2-1; the D element might be TRBD1 or TRBD2, as each aligns at 5 bases. This clonotype originated in an adult with an advanced solid tumor such as melanoma, head and neck, liver or kidney cancer. The starting material was CD4+ or CD8+ T cells sorted from blood, obtained in a trial of the OX40 agonist ivuxolimab. The DNA sequence is as follows: TGTGCCAGCAGTGCCATTCTCGGGACCCTATACAATGAGCAGTTCTTC. Its coded protein is CASSAILGTLYNEQFF.